Presented here are 27 T cell receptor beta chains from one specimen sequenced in a study of graft-versus-host responses after intestinal transplantation. What these receptors recognize is not known. Assay: immunoSEQ multiplex PCR; the TCRdb copy retains only in-frame clones and omits some. The sample lists about 90,000 clones; approximately 92% were seen once. The sequenced sample was unstimulated CD8+ T cells sorted from spleen or lymph node cells, obtained before transplant. The receptors shown here come from a human donor who was the organ donor for an intestinal transplant.

This chain connects TRBV27 to TRBJ2-7; 7 nucleotides align to TRBD2. This CDR3 is 15 amino acids long. Per germline, CDR1 MNHEY and CDR2 SMNVEV (reference sequence). The J segment lost 4 bases and the V segment lost 6 bases, leaving 12 bases of the junction unmatched. This CDR3 is CASRALGGSRYEQYF. DNA of the CDR3: TGTGCCAGCAGGGCCCTGGGGGGGTCGAGGTACGAGCAGTACTTC.

The rearrangement uses TRBV6-5 and TRBJ2-1; 8 bases align to TRBD2. Germline V gene sequence: CDR1 MNHEY, CDR2 SVGAGI. V dropped 4 bases and J dropped 4; count of bases not matched to a gene: 6. The CDR3 loop spans 15 amino acids. Here the CDR3 DNA reads TGTGCCAGCAGTTTCCCAGCGGGGGCTTACAATGAGCAGTTCTTC. The encoded protein is CASSFPAGAYNEQFF.

The CDR3, as DNA: TGTGCCAGCAGAGCTTCCACCGGGGAGCTGTTTTTT. The encoded protein is CASRASTGELFF. This chain uses TRBV2 with TRBJ2-2; D gene uncertain. The CDR3 length is 12 residues. Germline V lookup: CDR1 SNHLY, CDR2 FYNNEI. V was pared by 6 bases and J by 4 bases, with 6 bases between. Based on the CDR3 plus reference TRBV2 and TRBJ2-2, the full variable domain is EPEVTQTPSHQVTQMGQEVILRCVPISNHLYFYWYRQILGQKVEFLVSFYNNEISEKSEIFDDQFSVERPDGSNFTLKIRSTKLEDSAMYFCASRASTGELFFGEGSRLTVL.

DNA for the CDR3: TGCGCCAGCAGTGGCCGGGACACAATCACAGATACGCAGTATTTT. It yields the protein CASSGRDTITDTQYF. The V and J genes are TRBV10-2 and TRBJ2-3; a possible D gene is TRBD1 (6 bases). Germline loops: CDR1 WSHSY, CDR2 SAAADI. The CDR3 is made up of 15 amino acids. V was shortened by 4 bases and J by 2 bases, with 13 bases between the two germline ends.

This chain joins TRBV28 and TRBJ2-1, with 9 bases identical to TRBD2. Trimming at V came to 4 bases and at J to 5 bases, leaving 6 bases not matched to a gene. The germline V gene has CDR1 MDHEN and CDR2 SYDVKM. The CDR3 is 15 amino acids. The CDR3 DNA reads as TGTGCCAGCAGTTGGCGGCTAGCGGGACACAATGAGCAGTTCTTC. This sequence encodes CASSWRLAGHNEQFF.

The chain has TRBV11-1 and TRBJ2-2; the D gene is possibly TRBD2 (5 bases). CDR3 size: 16 residues. V lost 5 bases to trimming and J lost 4 bases, with 17 bases between them. Germline CDR1 SGHAT, CDR2 FQDESV (reference sequence). For the CDR3, the DNA is TGTGCCAGCAGCCACACTAGTGGTGGGGTCACCGGGGAGCTGTTTTTT. This encodes CASSHTSGGVTGELFF.

This CDR3 reads CASSSSEGGVSTDTQYF. The CDR3 DNA follows: TGCGCCAGCAGCTCTTCGGAGGGGGGGGTTAGCACAGATACGCAGTATTTT. The chain links TRBV4-1 to TRBJ2-3, with D possibly being TRBD2 (7 bases). Trimming removed 5 bases from V and 0 bases from J, with 18 bases in between. The CDR3 consists of 17 residues. Per the germline V gene, CDR1 is MGHRA and CDR2 is YSYEKL.

V usage is TRBV16 and J usage is TRBJ2-1; unclear D gene. Germline-derived CDR1 and CDR2 are KGHSY and FQNENV. The CDR3 runs to 12 residues. V shed 4 bases and J shed 1 base, with 2 bases lying between them. The CDR3 protein is CASSPSYNEQFF. The CDR3 nucleotides read TGTGCCAGCAGCCCTTCCTACAATGAGCAGTTCTTC.

This clone was seen a single time. The rearrangement uses TRBV29-1 and TRBJ2-1; 9 bases line up with TRBD1. The length of the CDR3 is 17 residues. J lost 4 bases, V lost 3 bases, and 13 bases had no gene match. Germline CDR1 SQVTM, CDR2 ANQGSEA. The CDR3 DNA follows: TGCAGCGTTGAGCCCAACGACCCGGGACAGGGATACAATGAGCAGTTCTTC. Residues: CSVEPNDPGQGYNEQFF.

This clone has a handful of counts. J is TRBJ1-1 and V is TRBV2; a weak D match, TRBD1 (5 bases). Germline loops: CDR1 SNHLY, CDR2 FYNNEI. The CDR3 loop spans 13 amino acids. V was trimmed by 8 bases and J by 1 base, leaving 11 bases between them. This CDR3 reads CASHRLGNTEAFF. CDR3 DNA sequence: TGTGCCAGCCACAGGCTGGGGAACACTGAAGCTTTCTTT.

V gene TRBV27 combines with J gene TRBJ2-7, with TRBD2 identical over 8 bases. The V and J ends lost 3 bases and 4 bases, in that order; junction bases with no gene match: 8. The CDR3 has 15 residues. The germline V gene has CDR1 MNHEY and CDR2 SMNVEV (reference sequence). CDR3 region: CASSLGAGGPYEQYF. The CDR3 DNA reads as TGTGCCAGCAGTTTGGGGGCGGGAGGTCCGTACGAGCAGTACTTC.

The count of this clone is one. CDR3 sequence: CASSIGVGPMAQYF. The CDR3 DNA sequence: TGTGCCAGTAGTATAGGGGTTGGGCCGATGGCCCAGTACTTC. The V and J genes are TRBV19 and TRBJ2-5; D unclear. V was shortened by 1 base and J by 9 bases, with 15 bases between the two germline ends. CDR1 is LNHDA, CDR2 SQIVND, per germline (reference sequence). The CDR3 runs 14 residues.

The V and J genes are TRBV19 and TRBJ1-1; D is perhaps TRBD1 (5 bases). Trimming took 6 bases from V and 1 from J, leaving 9 bases between them. The length of the CDR3 is 13 residues. Per germline, CDR1 LNHDA and CDR2 SQIVND (reference sequence). CDR3 residues: CASRYGQNTEAFF. DNA of the CDR3: TGTGCCAGTAGGTACGGACAGAACACTGAAGCTTTCTTT. Variable domain in full (rest from reference TRBV19 and TRBJ1-1): DGGITQSPKYLFRKEGQNVTLSCEQNLNHDAMYWYRQDPGQGLRLIYYSQIVNDFQKGDIAEGYSVSREKKESFPLTVTSAQKNPTAFYLCASRYGQNTEAFFGQGTRLTVV.

The chain uses TRBV9 and TRBJ1-3; D gene unclear. The V and J ends lost 0 bases and 0 bases respectively, with 13 bases between them. The length of the CDR3 is 17 residues. Germline lookup yields CDR1 SGDLS and CDR2 YYNGEE. The CDR3 DNA reads as TGTGCCAGCAGCGTAGCCCCGAAAGGGAGCTCTGGAAACACCATATATTTT. This translates into CASSVAPKGSSGNTIYF.

This clone was seen a single time. V usage is TRBV2 and J usage is TRBJ2-5, with D possibly being TRBD2 (6 bases). Germline-derived CDR1 and CDR2 are SNHLY and FYNNEI. Trimming removed 3 bases from V and 5 bases from J, with 19 bases in between. This CDR3 spans 16 amino acids. In DNA, the CDR3 is TGTGCCAGCAGTGACGGCGGGGTCTCCCCGGGGGAGACCCAGTACTTC. Protein: CASSDGGVSPGETQYF. Complete variable domain (other parts from reference TRBV2 and TRBJ2-5): EPEVTQTPSHQVTQMGQEVILRCVPISNHLYFYWYRQILGQKVEFLVSFYNNEISEKSEIFDDQFSVERPDGSNFTLKIRSTKLEDSAMYFCASSDGGVSPGETQYFGPGTRLLVL.

The V call is TRBV10-3, the J call TRBJ2-7, with D possibly being TRBD2 (5 bases). In germline, CDR1 is ENHRY, CDR2 SYGVKD. The CDR3 is 13 amino acids. The V end was cut by 5 bases, the J end by 7 bases, with 15 bases between. In DNA form, the CDR3 reads TGTGCCATCAGTTCGCTGGGAGTGGGGGAGCAGTACTTC. It is translated as CAISSLGVGEQYF.

The V and J genes are TRBV7-8 and TRBJ1-2; D unclear. The germline CDR1 and CDR2 sequences are SGHVS and FQNEAQ. V lost 4 bases and J lost 2, with 14 bases in between. The CDR3 is made up of 15 amino acids. The CDR3 is CASSSGVRDNYGYTF. The CDR3 DNA follows: TGTGCCAGCAGCTCCGGGGTCAGAGACAACTATGGCTACACCTTC.

The chain joins TRBV28 to TRBJ2-1, with 9 bases fitting TRBD2. Germline CDR1 MDHEN, CDR2 SYDVKM. With 4 bases clipped from V and 7 bases from J, the junction kept 17 bases outside the gene matches. The CDR3 runs 18 residues. The CDR3 sequence is CASSSRSPQAGGENEQFF. DNA of the CDR3: TGTGCCAGCAGTTCCAGGAGCCCCCAGGCGGGAGGGGAGAATGAGCAGTTCTTC.

The genes are TRBV28 and TRBJ2-7, with 8 nucleotides matching TRBD1. Germline lookup yields CDR1 MDHEN and CDR2 SYDVKM. J was trimmed by 2 bases and V by 4 bases; bases with no gene match: 7. The CDR3 contains 15 residues. The CDR3 DNA follows: TGTGCCAGCAGTTGGACAGGGCAAGGGGCCTACGAGCAGTACTTC. It codes for CASSWTGQGAYEQYF.

The chain has TRBV7-9 and TRBJ1-1, with a weak D call TRBD1 (6 bases). The V end was cut by 5 bases, the J end by 2 bases, with 21 bases between. The CDR3 has 17 residues. The germline V gene encodes CDR1 SEHNR and CDR2 FQNEAQ (reference sequence). Here the CDR3 DNA reads TGTGCCAGCAGCCACACTTATGCGACAGGTGATAACACTGAAGCTTTCTTT. The encoded protein is CASSHTYATGDNTEAFF.

The V and J genes are TRBV13 and TRBJ1-5, with D maybe TRBD1 (6 bases). The CDR3 is made up of 13 amino acids. Trimming removed 6 bases from V and 5 bases from J, with 11 bases in between. From germline, CDR1 is PRHDT and CDR2 FYEKMQ (reference sequence). In DNA form, the CDR3 reads TGTGCCAGCAGTCTCGCAGGGGATCAGCCCCAGCATTTT. Translating gives CASSLAGDQPQHF.

The rearrangement links TRBV19 to TRBJ2-7, with TRBD1 identical over 8 bases. Unmatched junction bases numbered 10, after V lost 6 bases and J lost 0 bases. Looked up from germline, CDR1 is LNHDA and CDR2 is SQIVND (reference sequence). The CDR3 extends over 16 amino acids. The CDR3 region is CASSTSPGTGSYEQYF. In nucleotides, the CDR3 is TGTGCCAGTAGCACCTCCCCCGGGACAGGCTCCTACGAGCAGTACTTC.

This sequence joins TRBV5-6 and TRBJ1-1, with a weak D call TRBD1 (5 bases). V was cut by 1 base and J by 2 bases, with 12 bases left in between. The CDR3 has 15 residues. Germline V CDR1 and CDR2: SGHDT, YYEEEE. The CDR3 DNA sequence: TGTGCCAGCAGCTTGATCAGGGATCCCAACACTGAAGCTTTCTTT. Translated, it gives CASSLIRDPNTEAFF.

V is TRBV20-1 and J is TRBJ2-7; D is uncertain. Per germline, CDR1 DFQATT and CDR2 SNEGSKA (reference sequence). Trimming removed 5 bases at V and 1 base at J, with 6 bases between. This CDR3 is built from 11 residues. CDR3: CSAYGSYEQYF. Here the CDR3 DNA reads TGCAGTGCTTACGGGTCCTACGAGCAGTACTTC.

The chain joins TRBV4-1 to TRBJ2-7, with 7 bases aligning to TRBD1. The germline CDR1 and CDR2 sequences are MGHRA and YSYEKL. The CDR3 consists of 16 residues. V trimming: 0 bases; J trimming: 3 bases; junction bases outside the gene matches: 8. The CDR3 sequence is CASSQDLLAGGYEQYF. The CDR3 bases are TGCGCCAGCAGCCAAGATTTGTTGGCAGGGGGCTACGAGCAGTACTTC.

J is TRBJ2-5 and V is TRBV7-9; 10 bases are a match to TRBD1. The junction had 6 bases not matched to a gene; V was cut back by 6 bases and J by 11 bases. The CDR3 runs to 12 residues. Germline V gene sequence: CDR1 SEHNR, CDR2 FQNEAQ (reference sequence). The CDR3 DNA sequence: TGTGCCAGCAGGGACAGGGGGGGAGAGCAGTACTTC. This translates into CASRDRGGEQYF.

The chain is built from TRBV27 and TRBJ2-7; 9 bases line up with TRBD1. V was pared by 0 bases and J by 3 bases, with 6 bases of the junction left unmatched. The germline V gene encodes CDR1 MNHEY and CDR2 SMNVEV (reference sequence). The length of the CDR3 is 16 residues. DNA of the CDR3: TGTGCCAGCAGTTTATCCGGGACAGGGATCGACTACGAGCAGTACTTC. It specifies CASSLSGTGIDYEQYF.